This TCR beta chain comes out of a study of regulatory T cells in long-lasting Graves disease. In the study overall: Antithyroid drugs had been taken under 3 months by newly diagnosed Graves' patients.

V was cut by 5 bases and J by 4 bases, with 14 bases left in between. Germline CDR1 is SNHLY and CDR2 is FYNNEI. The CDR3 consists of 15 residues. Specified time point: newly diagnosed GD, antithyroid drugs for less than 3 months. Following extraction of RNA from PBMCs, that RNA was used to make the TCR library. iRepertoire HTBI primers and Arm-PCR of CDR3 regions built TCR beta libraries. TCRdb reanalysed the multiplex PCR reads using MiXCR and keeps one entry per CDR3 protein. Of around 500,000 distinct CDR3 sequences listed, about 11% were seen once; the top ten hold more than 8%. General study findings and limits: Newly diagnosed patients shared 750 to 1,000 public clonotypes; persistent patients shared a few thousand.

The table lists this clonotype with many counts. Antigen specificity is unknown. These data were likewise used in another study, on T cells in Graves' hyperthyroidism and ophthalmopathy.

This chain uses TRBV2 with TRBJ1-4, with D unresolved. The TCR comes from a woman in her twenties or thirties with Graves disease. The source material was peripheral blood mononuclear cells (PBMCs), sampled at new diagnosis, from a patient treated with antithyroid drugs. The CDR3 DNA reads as TGTGCCAGCAGTCTATACGGGATCCTTAATGAAAAACTGTTTTTT. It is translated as CASSLYGILNEKLFF.